This T cell receptor beta chain was documented in a study of beta chain features in type 1 diabetes. Sequenced material consisted of expressed TCRB transcripts (all of the isolated RNA was reverse transcribed). Method: immunoSEQ multiplex PCR; TCRdb's copy keeps in-frame clones and lacks some. The sample comprises around 190,000 clones, 10% to 15% of which are singletons, and about 0.59% rests with the top ten. The material sequenced was central memory CD4+ T cells from blood. This sequence originates from a woman aged 18-29 years in good health.

The CDR3 DNA follows: TGTGCCACCTCGGACACCCCCTACGAGCAGTACTTC. Its translation is CATSDTPYEQYF. The chain carries TRBV7-9 and TRBJ2-7; TRBD1 is a possible D gene (5 bases). Germline CDR1 and CDR2: SEHNR and FQNEAQ (reference sequence). Trimming pared 10 bases from V and 2 bases from J, leaving 12 bases between. The CDR3 runs 12 residues.